Listed below are T cell receptor beta chains from one sample, sequenced in a study of low-dose radiotherapy and immunotherapy resistance in tumors. MiXCR, applied by TCRdb to the reads, yields one record per CDR3 protein. Seen here are about 52,000 distinct CDR3 sequences, 33% observed once, and the top ten hold approximately 7.6%. The sequences come from PBMCs, collected after low-dose radiotherapy plus immunotherapy. The receptors shown here come from a male donor with rectosigmoid adenocarcinoma. CDR3s include the opening cysteine and the closing phenylalanine or tryptophan. Each record gives: V gene, clone size, J gene, CDR3 protein. Size is stated for part of the rows, as once, few or many counts, or as a class when the clone is expanded.

>TRBV2|NA|TRBJ2-5
CASSDGETQYF
>TRBV7-2|many|TRBJ1-1
CASSLVRQSNTEAFF
>TRBV5-1|many|TRBJ2-1
CASSPSGEGYHEQFF
>TRBV2|NA|TRBJ2-4
CASGEGPLAKNIQYF
>TRBV7-9|many|TRBJ2-1
CASSLDAGTSIGFSYNEQFF
>TRBV12-3/TRBV12-4|many|TRBJ1-2
CASSLVPGERGYTF
>TRBV5-3|NA|TRBJ2-1
CASNDRAGTSFYNEQFF
>TRBV28|many|TRBJ2-7
CASSTDLYEQYF
>TRBV29-1|many|TRBJ2-1
CSVDPRDRGGSFF
>TRBV27|many|TRBJ2-7
CASSLWTGGAWEQYF
>TRBV9|many|TRBJ2-5
CASSVNPGGVMETQYF
>TRBV2|NA|TRBJ2-1
CASSEDAAGRYNEQFF
>TRBV15|many|TRBJ1-6
CATSRTPLERGSPLHF